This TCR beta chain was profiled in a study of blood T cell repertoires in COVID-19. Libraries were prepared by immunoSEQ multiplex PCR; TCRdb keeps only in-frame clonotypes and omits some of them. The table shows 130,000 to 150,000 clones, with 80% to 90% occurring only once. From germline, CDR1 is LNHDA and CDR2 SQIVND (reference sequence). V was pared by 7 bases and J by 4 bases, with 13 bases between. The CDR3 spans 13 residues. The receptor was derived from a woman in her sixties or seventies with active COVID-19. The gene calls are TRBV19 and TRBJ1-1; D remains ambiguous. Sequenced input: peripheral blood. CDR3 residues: CASKVERVTEAFF. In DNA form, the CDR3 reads TGTGCCAGTAAAGTAGAGAGGGTCACTGAAGCTTTCTTT. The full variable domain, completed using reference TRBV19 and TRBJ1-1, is DGGITQSPKYLFRKEGQNVTLSCEQNLNHDAMYWYRQDPGQGLRLIYYSQIVNDFQKGDIAEGYSVSREKKESFPLTVTSAQKNPTAFYLCASKVERVTEAFFGQGTRLTVV.